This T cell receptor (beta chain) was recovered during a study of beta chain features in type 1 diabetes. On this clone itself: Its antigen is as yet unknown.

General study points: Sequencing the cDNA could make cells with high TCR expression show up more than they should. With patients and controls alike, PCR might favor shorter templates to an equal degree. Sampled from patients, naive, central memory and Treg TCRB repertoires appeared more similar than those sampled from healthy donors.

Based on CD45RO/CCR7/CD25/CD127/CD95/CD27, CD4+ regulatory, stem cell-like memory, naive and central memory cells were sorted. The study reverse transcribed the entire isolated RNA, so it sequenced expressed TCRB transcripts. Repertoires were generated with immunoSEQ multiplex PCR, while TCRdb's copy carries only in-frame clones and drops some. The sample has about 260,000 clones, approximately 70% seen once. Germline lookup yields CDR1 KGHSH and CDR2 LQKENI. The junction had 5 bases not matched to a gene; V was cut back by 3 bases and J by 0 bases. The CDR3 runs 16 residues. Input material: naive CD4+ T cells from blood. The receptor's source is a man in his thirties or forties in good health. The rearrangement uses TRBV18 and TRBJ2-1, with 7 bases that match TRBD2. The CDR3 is CASSPLAVSSYNEQFF. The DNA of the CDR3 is TGTGCCAGCTCACCCCTAGCGGTGAGCTCCTACAATGAGCAGTTCTTC.